The rows below give T cell receptor beta chains drawn from one sample of a study of glioma-infiltrating T cells after dendritic cell vaccination. The repertoire was sequenced with immunoSEQ multiplex PCR; TCRdb's copy has only in-frame clones and lacks some. The sample shows 72,000 or so clones, around 90% of them seen only once. Source: blood, taken after dendritic cell vaccination. Every receptor here comes from a human donor with glioblastoma. CDR3s include the opening cysteine and the closing phenylalanine or tryptophan. D genes are given only for firm matches. A clone size is listed for some rows: how often the clone was seen (once, few, many), or a class if it is expanded.

NA	TRBV9	13	TRBJ1-2	NA	CASSLQNNYGYTF	TGTGCCAGCAGCTTACAGAACAACTATGGCTACACCTTC
NA	TRBV30	12	TRBJ2-7	NA	CAWSWAGHEQYF	TGTGCCTGGAGTTGGGCAGGCCACGAGCAGTACTTC
NA	TRBV30	12	TRBJ2-3	NA	CARTQGGNTQYF	TGTGCCCGGACCCAAGGAGGAAATACGCAGTATTTT
NA	TRBV5-1	14	TRBJ1-1	NA	CASSLHTLNTEAFF	TGCGCCAGCAGCTTGCACACCCTGAACACTGAAGCTTTCTTT
TRBD2	TRBV5-6	19	TRBJ2-7	NA	CASSLRTSGRARNSYEQYF	TGTGCCAGCAGCCTCAGGACTAGCGGGAGGGCCAGGAACTCCTACGAGCAGTACTTC
TRBD2	TRBV6-1	15	TRBJ2-3	once	CASSPRLAGFDTQYF	TGTGCCAGCAGCCCTAGACTAGCGGGGTTCGATACGCAGTATTTT
NA	TRBV18	15	TRBJ1-2	NA	CASSPFPGGRSGYTF	TGTGCCAGCTCACCGTTTCCGGGGGGGAGAAGTGGCTACACCTTC
NA	TRBV6-6	14	TRBJ1-4	NA	CASSYSARNEKLFF	TGTGCCAGCAGTTACTCCGCCAGAAATGAAAAACTGTTTTTT
TRBD2	TRBV5-8	15	TRBJ2-5	NA	CASSSGLAGGETQYF	TGTGCCAGCAGCAGCGGACTAGCGGGAGGTGAGACCCAGTACTTC
NA	TRBV27	16	TRBJ1-6	NA	CASTADRASYNSPLHF	TGTGCCAGCACCGCGGACAGAGCCTCCTATAATTCACCCCTCCACTTT
NA	TRBV29-1	17	TRBJ2-1	NA	CSVSTIPRDPTYNEQFF	TGCAGCGTTTCAACAATACCCAGGGATCCCACCTACAATGAGCAGTTCTTC
NA	TRBV9	15	TRBJ2-1	NA	CASSVEEGRGHEQFF	TGTGCCAGCAGCGTAGAGGAGGGTAGGGGACATGAGCAGTTCTTC
NA	TRBV11-2	15	TRBJ1-5	NA	CASSLDYSSNQPQHF	TGTGCCAGCAGCTTAGATTATAGCAGCAATCAGCCCCAGCATTTT
TRBD2	TRBV7-9	14	TRBJ2-1	few	CASSPSGGSNEQFF	TGTGCCAGCAGTCCCTCGGGGGGGAGTAATGAGCAGTTCTTC
NA	TRBV21-1	16	TRBJ2-7	NA	CASSKLRSRRAYEQYF	TGTGCCAGCAGCAAACTTCGCTCGCGGCGGGCCTACGAGCAGTACTTC
TRBD2	TRBV9	16	TRBJ2-7	NA	CASSPGLAGGPYEQYF	TGTGCCAGCAGCCCTGGACTAGCGGGGGGACCCTACGAGCAGTACTTC
NA	TRBV7-3	15	TRBJ2-5	NA	CASSLTSGLQETQYF	TGTGCCAGCAGCTTAACTTCTGGACTCCAAGAGACCCAGTACTTC
TRBD2	TRBV9	16	TRBJ2-2	NA	CASSPGLAGYTGELFF	TGTGCCAGCAGCCCGGGACTAGCGGGCTACACCGGGGAGCTGTTTTTT
TRBD2	TRBV6-1	16	TRBJ2-7	NA	CASSDGGGSASYEQYF	TGTGCCAGCAGTGACGGGGGGGGGTCCGCTTCCTACGAGCAGTACTTC
NA	TRBV6-6	12	TRBJ1-1	NA	CASRTPNTEAFF	TGTGCCAGCAGGACACCTAACACTGAAGCTTTCTTT
TRBD1	TRBV2	13	TRBJ1-5	few	CASSGQGGQPQHF	TGTGCCAGCAGCGGACAGGGCGGGCAGCCCCAGCATTTT
TRBD1	TRBV5-1	15	TRBJ2-5	once	CASSLTGGYQETQYF	TGCGCCAGCAGCTTGACAGGGGGGTACCAAGAGACCCAGTACTTC
NA	TRBV6-4	11	TRBJ1-2	NA	CASSDSSGYTF	TGTGCCAGCAGTGACAGCTCCGGCTACACCTTC
NA	TRBV15	16	TRBJ1-5	NA	CATSRAQRGHKQPQHF	TGTGCCACCAGCAGAGCACAAAGGGGACATAAACAGCCCCAGCATTTT
TRBD2	TRBV19	15	TRBJ2-1	NA	CASSIVAGGRNEQFF	TGTGCCAGTAGTATAGTGGCGGGGGGTCGGAATGAGCAGTTCTTC
NA	TRBV7-2	17	TRBJ1-3	NA	CASSLGGGWLRGNTIYF	TGTGCCAGCAGCTTAGGGGGGGGCTGGCTGAGAGGAAACACCATATATTTT
NA	TRBV29-1	16	TRBJ2-3	NA	CSVEGTAGQPLDTQYF	TGCAGCGTTGAAGGTACAGCAGGCCAACCTTTAGATACGCAGTATTTT
NA	TRBV6-1	16	TRBJ1-2	NA	CASSVTGDPLSYGYTF	TGTGCCAGCAGTGTGACAGGCGACCCTCTCTCCTATGGCTACACCTTC
TRBD2	TRBV2	13	TRBJ2-2	NA	CASRTSDTGELFF	TGTGCCAGCAGAACTAGCGACACCGGGGAGCTGTTTTTT
TRBD2	TRBV9	16	TRBJ2-1	once	CASSVVAGVGYNEQFF	TGTGCCAGCAGCGTAGTAGCGGGAGTGGGCTACAATGAGCAGTTCTTC
TRBD1	TRBV2	14	TRBJ1-2	NA	CASKGDRGYYGYTF	TGTGCCAGCAAGGGCGACAGGGGGTACTATGGCTACACCTTC
NA	TRBV2	15	TRBJ2-1	NA	CASSEGTASYNEQFF	TGTGCCAGCAGTGAAGGGACAGCCTCCTACAATGAGCAGTTCTTC
NA	TRBV21-1	14	TRBJ1-5	NA	CASRPGLRNQPQHF	TGTGCCAGCCGACCAGGGCTTCGCAATCAGCCCCAGCATTTT
NA	TRBV30	13	TRBJ2-1	NA	CAWSVARGDEQFF	TGTGCCTGGAGTGTGGCTAGGGGTGATGAGCAGTTCTTC
NA	TRBV7-2	13	TRBJ2-2	NA	CASSFTSPGELFF	TGTGCCAGCAGCTTTACTAGTCCCGGGGAGCTGTTTTTT
NA	TRBV9	15	TRBJ2-1	NA	CASSGTAQGNNEQFF	TGTGCCAGCAGCGGTACGGCGCAGGGGAACAATGAGCAGTTCTTC
NA	TRBV11-2	13	TRBJ1-6	NA	CAIRQFYNSPLHF	TGTGCTATCAGGCAGTTCTATAATTCACCCCTCCACTTT